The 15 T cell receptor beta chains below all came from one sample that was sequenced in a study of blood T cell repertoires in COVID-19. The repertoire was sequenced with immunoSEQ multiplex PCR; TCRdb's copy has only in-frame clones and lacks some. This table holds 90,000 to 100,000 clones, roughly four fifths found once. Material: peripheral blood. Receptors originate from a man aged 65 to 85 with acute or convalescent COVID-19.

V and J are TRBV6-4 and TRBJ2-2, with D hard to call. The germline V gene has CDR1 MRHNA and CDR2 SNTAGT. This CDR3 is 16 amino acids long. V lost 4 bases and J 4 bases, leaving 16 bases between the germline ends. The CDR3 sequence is CASSADGFRGTGELFF. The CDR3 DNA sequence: TGTGCCAGCAGTGCCGACGGGTTTCGTGGCACCGGGGAGCTGTTTTTT.

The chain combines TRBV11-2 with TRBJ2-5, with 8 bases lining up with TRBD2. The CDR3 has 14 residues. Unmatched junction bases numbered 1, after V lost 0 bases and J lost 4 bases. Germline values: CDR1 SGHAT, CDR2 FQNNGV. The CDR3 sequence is CASSLDGGVETQYF. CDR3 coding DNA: TGTGCCAGCAGCTTAGACGGGGGGGTAGAGACCCAGTACTTC.

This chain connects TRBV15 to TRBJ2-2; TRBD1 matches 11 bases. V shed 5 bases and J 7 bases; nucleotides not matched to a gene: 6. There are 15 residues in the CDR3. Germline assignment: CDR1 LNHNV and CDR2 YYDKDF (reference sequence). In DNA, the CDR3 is TGTGCCACCAGCCGGACAGGGGGCCGTGGCGGGGAGCTGTTTTTT. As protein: CATSRTGGRGGELFF.

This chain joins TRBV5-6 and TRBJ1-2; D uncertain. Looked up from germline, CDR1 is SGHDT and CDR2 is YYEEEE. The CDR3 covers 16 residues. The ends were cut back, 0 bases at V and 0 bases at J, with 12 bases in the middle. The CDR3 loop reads CASSLAAGIANYGYTF. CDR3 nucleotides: TGTGCCAGCAGCTTGGCCGCCGGGATCGCTAACTATGGCTACACCTTC.

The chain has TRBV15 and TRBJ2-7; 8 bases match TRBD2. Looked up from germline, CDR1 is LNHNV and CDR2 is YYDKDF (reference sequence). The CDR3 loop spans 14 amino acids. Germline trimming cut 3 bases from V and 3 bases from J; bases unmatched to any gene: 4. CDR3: CATSREGLVYEQYF. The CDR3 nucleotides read TGTGCCACCAGCAGGGAGGGACTAGTCTACGAGCAGTACTTC.

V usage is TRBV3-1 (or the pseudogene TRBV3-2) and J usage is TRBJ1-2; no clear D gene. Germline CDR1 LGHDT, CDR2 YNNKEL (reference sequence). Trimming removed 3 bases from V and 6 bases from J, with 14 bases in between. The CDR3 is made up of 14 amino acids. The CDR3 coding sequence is TGTGCCAGCAGCCACAACGGGAGGATTGATGGCTACACCTTC. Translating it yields CASSHNGRIDGYTF.

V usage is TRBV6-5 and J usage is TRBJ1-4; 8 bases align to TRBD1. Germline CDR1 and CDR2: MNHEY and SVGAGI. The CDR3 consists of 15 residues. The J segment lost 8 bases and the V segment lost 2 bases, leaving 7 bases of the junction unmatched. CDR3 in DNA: TGTGCCAGCAGTTACCAGCAGGGGGCTGGGGAAAAACTGTTTTTT. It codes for CASSYQQGAGEKLFF.

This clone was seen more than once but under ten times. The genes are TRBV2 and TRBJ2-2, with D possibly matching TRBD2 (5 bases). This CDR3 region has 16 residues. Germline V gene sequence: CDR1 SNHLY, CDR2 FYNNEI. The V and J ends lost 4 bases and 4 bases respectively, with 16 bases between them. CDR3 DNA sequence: TGTGCCAGCAGTGTTCTAGGGAGCCGTTTCACCGGGGAGCTGTTTTTT. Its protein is CASSVLGSRFTGELFF.

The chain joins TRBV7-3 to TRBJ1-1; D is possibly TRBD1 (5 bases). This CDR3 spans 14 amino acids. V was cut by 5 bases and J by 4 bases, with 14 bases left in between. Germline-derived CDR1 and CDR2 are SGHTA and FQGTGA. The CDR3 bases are TGTGCCAGCAGCCCCTACAGGACCAGCACTGAAGCTTTCTTT. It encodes CASSPYRTSTEAFF.

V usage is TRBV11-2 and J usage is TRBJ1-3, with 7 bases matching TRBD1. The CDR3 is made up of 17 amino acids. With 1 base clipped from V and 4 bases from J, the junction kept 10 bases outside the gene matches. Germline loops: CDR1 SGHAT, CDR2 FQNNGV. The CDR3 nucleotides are TGTGCCAGCAGCTTAGGCGGTTGGGACAGTCAAGGAAACACCATATATTTT. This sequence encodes CASSLGGWDSQGNTIYF.

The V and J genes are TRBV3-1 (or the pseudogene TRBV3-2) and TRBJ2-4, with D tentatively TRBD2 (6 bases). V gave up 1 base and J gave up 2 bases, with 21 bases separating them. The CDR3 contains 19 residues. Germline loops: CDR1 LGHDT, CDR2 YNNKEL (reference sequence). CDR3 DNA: TGTGCCAGCAGCCAAGTCGGAGGGGCTTCGGCCGGGACCAAAAACATTCAGTACTTC. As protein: CASSQVGGASAGTKNIQYF.

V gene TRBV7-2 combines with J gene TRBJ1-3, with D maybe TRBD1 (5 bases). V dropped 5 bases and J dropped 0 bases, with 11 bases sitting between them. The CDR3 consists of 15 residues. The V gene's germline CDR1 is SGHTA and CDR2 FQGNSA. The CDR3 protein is CASSKDKVSGNTIYF. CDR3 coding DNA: TGTGCCAGCAGCAAGGACAAGGTCTCTGGAAACACCATATATTTT.

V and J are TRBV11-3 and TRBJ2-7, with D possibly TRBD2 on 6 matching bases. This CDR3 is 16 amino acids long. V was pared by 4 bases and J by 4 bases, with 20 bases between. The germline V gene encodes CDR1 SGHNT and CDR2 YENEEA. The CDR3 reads CASSSRTGLFRYEQYF. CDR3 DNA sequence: TGTGCCAGCAGCTCGAGGACGGGACTCTTCAGGTACGAGCAGTACTTC.

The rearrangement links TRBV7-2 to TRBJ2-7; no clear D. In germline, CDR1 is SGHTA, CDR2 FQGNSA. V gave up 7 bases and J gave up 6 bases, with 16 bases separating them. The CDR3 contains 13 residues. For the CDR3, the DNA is TGTGCCAGCACCACCTACCTCGCCCCCGAGCAGTACTTC. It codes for CASTTYLAPEQYF.

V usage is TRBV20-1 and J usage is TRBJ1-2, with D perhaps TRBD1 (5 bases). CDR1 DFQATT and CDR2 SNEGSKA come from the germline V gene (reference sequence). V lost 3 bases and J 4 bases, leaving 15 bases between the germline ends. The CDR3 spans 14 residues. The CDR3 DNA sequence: TGCAGTGCTAGTAGGGGCGGCCCCCTCTATGGCTACACCTTC. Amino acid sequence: CSASRGGPLYGYTF.